Reported below is one T cell receptor (beta chain). No cognate antigen has been identified for it. Per-base qualities were not stored, and no clone one base away is much larger. The data belong to a study of T cell responses to AZD1222 COVID-19 vaccine (dated by TCRdb to about 2021). Looking at the study overall: AZD1222 recipients whose second dose came at about 4 weeks and those whose second dose came at about 12 weeks were combined into one group, since spike-specific TCR depth and breadth did not differ between the two schedules. A total of about 240 trial participants underwent TCR sequencing, of whom 207 received two doses of AZD1222 and about 25 received two doses of the MenACWY control vaccine. Enrollment into the trials was organized by age into subgroups of 18-55, 56-69 and 70-plus years, and those subgroups contained approximately 150, 30 and 60 TCR-sequenced participants, respectively.

The CDR3 regions of human TCRbeta chains were subjected to immunosequencing. The original methods were these. Repertoire TCRs were checked for matches against a reference library of SARS-CoV-2-specific TCRs that had been generated using the MIRA antigen-specificity platform. Breadth meant the fraction of unique TCRs that were SARS-CoV-2-associated, whereas depth meant the fraction of total T cells that were SARS-CoV-2-associated. Using the MIRA data, each spike-specific TCR was assigned both to the spike region to which the TCR was reactive and to a CD4 or CD8 class. Log10-transformed breadth and depth values were compared by one-way ANOVA with Sidak's multiple comparisons tests. Here the immuneACCESS table is served through TCRdb, limited to in-frame sequences with V and J called. Missing clones are a known gap in these copies; in checked studies unresolved V genes cover under half, and the rest lacks a known reason. Clone size and V and J calls were adopted from that table, with D and trimming inferred from the DNA. The sample profile shows 100,000 to 150,000 clones; 90% of them were found once. 6.9% of the sample goes to the ten largest clones.

Reading the label with the study, this specimen's time point is: baseline before first vaccination. Vaccinee samples were obtained from the UK trials COV001 and COV002, which included a single-blind randomized controlled phase 2/3 trial of AZD1222 (ChAdOx1 nCoV-19) in healthy adults. For TCRbeta chain sequencing, PBMC samples were collected from trial participants at day 0 and at day 28 after the second dose. V is cut by 3 bases and J by 0 bases, and the space between the germline ends is 8 bases. The CDR3 numbers 14 residues from cysteine through phenylalanine. The retained sequence is limited to the CDR3, 42 bases, with the frame set at the first base. The germline V gene (reference sequence) gives CDR1 as MNHEY and CDR2 as SMNVEV. Overall study results and their limits: Participants were mostly white British and included more females than males, and it was suggested by the authors that clonal diversity may have been underestimated. After two AZD1222 doses, both the breadth and the depth of spike-specific TCRs were significantly higher than at day 0 and than in MenACWY recipients. Because no samples from the day 14 peak response were available, repertoires could be characterized only after the peak T cell response. The 56-69-year group was small, and its depth increase did not reach significance, likely because of low power. Vaccine-associated CD4 TCRs spanned the whole spike protein, with dominant responses in regions 160-218 and 743-854. Nearly half of unique spike-specific TCRs reportedly recognized epitopes outside regions mutated in the B.1.351 and B.1.1.7 variants. Only five to seven AZD1222 recipients were SARS-CoV-2 seropositive at baseline, limiting conclusions about previously exposed vaccinees.

Recombination joined TRBV27 with TRBJ1-2, and perhaps TRBD1 as D gene, on 5 matching bases. This specimen consisted of peripheral blood, obtained on day 0 of AZD1222 vaccination. The clonotype was recovered from an adult in good health. CDR3 sequence: CASSLRGANYGYTF. At the DNA level, the sequence is TGTGCCAGCAGTTTGAGGGGAGCTAACTATGGCTACACCTTC.